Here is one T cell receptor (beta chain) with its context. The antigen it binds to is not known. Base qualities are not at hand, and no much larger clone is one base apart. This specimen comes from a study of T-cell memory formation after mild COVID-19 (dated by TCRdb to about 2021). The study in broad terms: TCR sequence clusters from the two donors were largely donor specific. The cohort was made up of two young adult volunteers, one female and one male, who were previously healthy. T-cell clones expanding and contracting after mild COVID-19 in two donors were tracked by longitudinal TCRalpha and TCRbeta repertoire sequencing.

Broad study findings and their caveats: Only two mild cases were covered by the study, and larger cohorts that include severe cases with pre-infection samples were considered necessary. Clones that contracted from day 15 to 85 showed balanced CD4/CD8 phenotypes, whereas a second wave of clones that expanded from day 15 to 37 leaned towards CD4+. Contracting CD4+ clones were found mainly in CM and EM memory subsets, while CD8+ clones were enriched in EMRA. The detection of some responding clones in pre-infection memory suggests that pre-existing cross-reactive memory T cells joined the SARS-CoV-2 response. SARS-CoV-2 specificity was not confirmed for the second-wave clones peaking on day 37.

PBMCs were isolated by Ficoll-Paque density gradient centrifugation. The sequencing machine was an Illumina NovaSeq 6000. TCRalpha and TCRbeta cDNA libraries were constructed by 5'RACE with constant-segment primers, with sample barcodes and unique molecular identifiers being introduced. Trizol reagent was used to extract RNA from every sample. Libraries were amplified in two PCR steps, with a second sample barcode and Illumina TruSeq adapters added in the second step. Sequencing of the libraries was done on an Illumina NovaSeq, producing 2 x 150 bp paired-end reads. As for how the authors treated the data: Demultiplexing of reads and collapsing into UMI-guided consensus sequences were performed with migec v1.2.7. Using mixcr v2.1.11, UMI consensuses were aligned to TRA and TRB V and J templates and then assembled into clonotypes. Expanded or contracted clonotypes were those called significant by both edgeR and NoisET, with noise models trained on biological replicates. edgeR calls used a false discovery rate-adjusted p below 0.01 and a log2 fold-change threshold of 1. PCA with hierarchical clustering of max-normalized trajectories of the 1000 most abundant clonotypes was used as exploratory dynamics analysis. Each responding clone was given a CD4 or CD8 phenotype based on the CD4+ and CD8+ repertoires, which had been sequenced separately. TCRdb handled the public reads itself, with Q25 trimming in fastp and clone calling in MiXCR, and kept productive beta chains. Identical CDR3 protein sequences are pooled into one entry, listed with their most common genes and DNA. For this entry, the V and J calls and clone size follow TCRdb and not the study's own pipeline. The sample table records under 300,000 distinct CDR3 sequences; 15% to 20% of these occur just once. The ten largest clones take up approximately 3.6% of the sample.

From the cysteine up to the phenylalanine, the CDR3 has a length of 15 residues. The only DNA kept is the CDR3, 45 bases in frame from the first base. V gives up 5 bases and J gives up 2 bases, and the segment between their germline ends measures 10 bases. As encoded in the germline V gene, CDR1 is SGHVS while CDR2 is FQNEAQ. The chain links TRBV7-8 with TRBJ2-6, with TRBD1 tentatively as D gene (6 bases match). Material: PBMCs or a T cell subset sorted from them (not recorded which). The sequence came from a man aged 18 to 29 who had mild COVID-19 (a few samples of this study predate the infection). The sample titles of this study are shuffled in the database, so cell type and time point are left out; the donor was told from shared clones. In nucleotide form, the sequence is TGTGCCAGCAGCCAGGACAGAACTGGGGCCAACGTCCTGACTTTC. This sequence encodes CASSQDRTGANVLTF. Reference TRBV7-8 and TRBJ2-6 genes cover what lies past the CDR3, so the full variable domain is GAGVSQSPRYKVAKRGQDVALRCDPISGHVSLFWYQQALGQGPEFLTYFQNEAQLDKSGLPSDRFFAERPEGSVSTLKIQRTQQEDSAVYLCASSQDRTGANVLTFGAGSRLTVL.